The 13 T cell receptor beta chains given below trace back to one sample, sequenced in a study of blood T cell repertoires in COVID-19. Using immunoSEQ multiplex PCR, the repertoire was profiled, and TCRdb retains in-frame clones only, with some absent. The sample includes about 99,000 clones, around 88% of them seen just once. Material: peripheral blood. Receptor source: a man in his fifties or sixties with COVID-19, enrolled during active disease.

The gene calls are TRBV2 and TRBJ1-2; D is unresolved. The V and J ends lost 6 bases and 5 bases respectively, with 16 bases between them. Germline V CDR1 and CDR2: SNHLY, FYNNEI. The CDR3 extends over 14 amino acids. CDR3: CASSEGGNLYGYTF. DNA of the CDR3: TGTGCCAGCAGCGAGGGAGGGAACCTTTATGGCTACACCTTC.

J is TRBJ1-5 and V is TRBV19, with TRBD1 identical over 11 bases. J was trimmed by 0 bases and V by 6 bases; bases with no gene match: 10. The germline V gene has CDR1 LNHDA and CDR2 SQIVND (reference sequence). This CDR3 contains 18 residues. The CDR3 region has the DNA TGTGCCAGTAGGCCAGGACAGGGGGCTCATTATAGCAATCAGCCCCAGCATTTT. This encodes CASRPGQGAHYSNQPQHF.

V gene TRBV11-2 combines with J gene TRBJ1-1; D possibly corresponds to TRBD1 (5 bases). CDR1 is SGHAT and CDR2 is FQNNGV in the germline V gene. V shed 0 bases and J shed 5 bases, with 13 bases lying between them. This CDR3 spans 15 amino acids. The CDR3 region is CASSLEFSRETEAFF. The CDR3 coding sequence is TGTGCCAGCAGCTTAGAGTTTTCCAGGGAAACTGAAGCTTTCTTT.

In this sample, this clone turned up a few times. V and J are TRBV5-5 and TRBJ2-1, with TRBD2 matching over 11 bases. The CDR3 sequence is 16 residues long. Trimming at V came to 0 bases and at J to 4 bases, leaving 3 bases not matched to a gene. Germline CDR1 and CDR2: SGHKS and YYEKEE (reference sequence). CDR3 bases: TGTGCCAGCAGCTTGGCCTCTAGCGGGGGGTACAATGAGCAGTTCTTC. Protein: CASSLASSGGYNEQFF.

This chain uses TRBV3-1 (or the pseudogene TRBV3-2) with TRBJ1-3, with 7 bases identical to TRBD1. With V trimmed by 0 bases and J by 3 bases, 5 bases remained unmatched. Germline assignment: CDR1 LGHDT and CDR2 YNNKEL (reference sequence). This CDR3 region has 16 residues. CDR3: CASSQDRDSLGNTIYF. In DNA form, the CDR3 reads TGTGCCAGCAGCCAAGATCGGGACAGCCTTGGAAACACCATATATTTT.

V usage is TRBV7-2 and J usage is TRBJ2-1; 7 nucleotides match TRBD2. The CDR3 has 15 amino acids. V lost 9 bases to trimming and J lost 7 bases; unmatched junction nucleotides: 15. Germline assignment: CDR1 SGHTA and CDR2 FQGNSA. In DNA, the CDR3 is TGTGCCAGTCACCTGGGAGGGACCACGACAAATGAGCAGTTCTTC. Its translation is CASHLGGTTTNEQFF.

This chain joins TRBV19 and TRBJ1-5, with D unresolved. Trimming stripped 1 base from V and 6 bases from J, with 13 bases between. This CDR3 comprises 15 residues. Germline V gene data show CDR1 as LNHDA and CDR2 as SQIVND (reference sequence). CDR3 sequence reads: CASSIGGRGVQPQHF. CDR3 DNA sequence: TGTGCCAGTAGTATAGGTGGCAGAGGAGTTCAGCCCCAGCATTTT.

A remark on this clone: At one of its ends the junction is not consistent with the germline gene, which may arise from a read error. The CDR3 coding sequence is TGTGCCAGCAGTTTAGATTCCCTTGAAAAACTGTTTTTT. It specifies CASSLDSLEKLFF. The chain recombines TRBV11-2 with TRBJ1-4; D ambiguous. This CDR3 comprises 13 residues. Germline V gene sequence: CDR1 SGHAT, CDR2 FQNNGV.

This clone was detected only once. The chain employs TRBV5-1 and TRBJ2-1; TRBD2 agrees at 11 bases. CDR1 is SGHRS, CDR2 YFSETQ, per germline. Trimming took 4 bases from V and 4 from J; bases not matched to a gene: 7. There are 16 residues in the CDR3. Here the CDR3 reads CASSQSSGGLYNEQFF. The CDR3 nucleotides are TGCGCCAGCAGCCAGTCTAGCGGGGGGCTTTACAATGAGCAGTTCTTC.

The chain carries TRBV5-4 and TRBJ2-7, with TRBD1 matching 8 bases. After removal of 4 bases from V and 3 bases from J, the junction contained 6 bases not matched to a gene. Germline loops: CDR1 SGHNT, CDR2 YYREEE (reference sequence). The CDR3 has 14 residues. This CDR3 is CASSPGQVSYEQYF. The CDR3 DNA reads TGTGCCAGCAGCCCGGGACAGGTGAGCTACGAGCAGTACTTC.

Comment on this clone: The sample has other DNA sequences that encode this CDR3 too. This chain uses TRBV30 with TRBJ1-5; no clear D. The CDR3 totals 13 residues. Germline values: CDR1 GTSNPN, CDR2 SVGIG (reference sequence). V lost 0 bases and J lost 2, with 5 bases in between. CDR3 amino acids: CAWSVGGNQPQHF. The CDR3 bases are TGTGCCTGGAGTGTCGGGGGCAATCAGCCCCAGCATTTT.

This clone was observed a single time. The genes are TRBV19 and TRBJ2-2; TRBD1 aligns across 8 bases. Germline V lookup: CDR1 LNHDA, CDR2 SQIVND (reference sequence). The length of the CDR3 is 15 residues. V lost 5 bases to trimming and J lost 5 bases; unmatched junction nucleotides: 7. The CDR3 nucleotides read TGTGCCAGTAGTCTACGGACAGGGCTAACCGGGGAGCTGTTTTTT. Translated, it gives CASSLRTGLTGELFF. Looking up the rest from reference TRBV19 and TRBJ2-2 gives the full variable domain: DGGITQSPKYLFRKEGQNVTLSCEQNLNHDAMYWYRQDPGQGLRLIYYSQIVNDFQKGDIAEGYSVSREKKESFPLTVTSAQKNPTAFYLCASSLRTGLTGELFFGEGSRLTVL.

The gene calls are TRBV5-1 and TRBJ2-3, with D perhaps TRBD1 (6 bases). The germline CDR1 and CDR2 sequences are SGHRS and YFSETQ. This CDR3 is built from 14 residues. Trimming took off 3 bases at V and 1 base at J, with 9 bases between the two ends. CDR3 in DNA: TGCGCCAGCAGCTCGTGGACAGGCACAGATACGCAGTATTTT. Translated, it gives CASSSWTGTDTQYF.